One and the same sample provided the 13 T cell receptor beta chains below, sequenced in a study of vaccination effects on CD4 cells after COVID-19. Their antigen targets remain unknown. Ahead of sequencing, the ViraFEST assay grew antigen-specific CD4+ T cells using viral peptide pools. Culture lasted about ten days before CD4+ T cell isolation. Nucleocapsid antibodies stayed negative before and after vaccination, showing no earlier SARS-CoV-2 infection. Using immunoSEQ multiplex PCR, the repertoire was profiled, and TCRdb retains in-frame clones only, with some absent. The sample has approximately 30,000 clones, 55% to 75% seen once. The sample in question was CD4+ T cells from PBMCs cultured with SARS-CoV-2 spike peptides, obtained before COVID-19 vaccination. Source of these receptors: a human donor who received a COVID-19 vaccine.

The J gene is TRBJ2-5, the V gene TRBV27; D perhaps matches TRBD2 (5 bases). Germline CDR1 MNHEY, CDR2 SMNVEV (reference sequence). Trimming removed 6 bases at V and 5 bases at J, with 16 bases between. The CDR3 has 14 residues. CDR3: CASSLDRGWETQYF. CDR3 in DNA: TGTGCCAGCAGCCTGGACCGAGGGTGGGAGACCCAGTACTTC.

The V gene is TRBV6-6, the J gene TRBJ1-3, with D perhaps matching TRBD1 (5 bases). The V and J ends lost 4 bases and 0 bases respectively, with 13 bases between them. The CDR3 covers 16 residues. Germline lookup yields CDR1 MNHNY and CDR2 SVGAGI (reference sequence). The chain's CDR3 is CASSSRRGFSGNTIYF. Here the CDR3 DNA reads TGTGCCAGCAGTTCACGAAGGGGCTTCTCTGGAAACACCATATATTTT.

For this clone: This sample also contains other DNA sequences that code for the same CDR3. The chain joins TRBV5-5 to TRBJ2-5; 9 nucleotides align to TRBD1. Trimming at V came to 4 bases and at J to 1 base, leaving 2 bases not matched to a gene. This CDR3 is 14 amino acids long. Germline-derived CDR1 and CDR2 are SGHKS and YYEKEE (reference sequence). The CDR3 sequence: CASSPGQGQETQYF. The CDR3 DNA is TGTGCCAGCAGCCCGGGACAGGGCCAAGAGACCCAGTACTTC.

This clone was detected only a few times. The chain couples TRBV19 to TRBJ2-7, with TRBD1 matching 7 bases. Germline CDR1 LNHDA, CDR2 SQIVND (reference sequence). Germline trimming cut 7 bases from V and 4 bases from J; bases unmatched to any gene: 4. CDR3 length equals 12 residues. CDR3 amino acids: CASMGQLYEQYF. In DNA, the CDR3 is TGTGCCAGTATGGGACAGCTATACGAGCAGTACTTC.

The chain joins TRBV5-1 to TRBJ2-3; the D call may be TRBD1 or TRBD2 (6 bases each). Germline CDR1 SGHRS, CDR2 YFSETQ. There are 14 residues in the CDR3. Trimming took off 2 bases at V and 2 bases at J, with 9 bases between the two ends. In nucleotides, the CDR3 is TGCGCCAGCAGCTTAGGGGGGTACACAGATACGCAGTATTTT. The encoded protein is CASSLGGYTDTQYF.

The chain uses TRBV3-1 (or the pseudogene TRBV3-2) and TRBJ2-7; D gene ambiguous. V gave up 5 bases and J gave up 3 bases, with 5 bases separating them. Germline loops: CDR1 LGHDT, CDR2 YNNKEL (reference sequence). There are 11 residues in the CDR3. For the CDR3, the DNA is TGTGCCAGCAGCTACCTCTACGAGCAGTACTTC. Protein sequence: CASSYLYEQYF.

The rearrangement links TRBV5-4 to TRBJ1-6; D unresolved. V lost 4 bases and J 7 bases, leaving 6 bases between the germline ends. The CDR3 has 12 amino acids. The germline CDR1 and CDR2 sequences are SGHNT and YYREEE (reference sequence). The CDR3 spells CASSQRNSPLHF. The CDR3 bases are TGTGCCAGCAGCCAGAGGAATTCACCCCTCCACTTT.

The V gene is TRBV5-1, the J gene TRBJ2-2; weak D call: TRBD2 (5 bases). The germline gives CDR1 SGHRS, CDR2 YFSETQ. Trimming left V 1 base short and J 0 bases short, with 10 bases between. This CDR3 spans 16 amino acids. As DNA, the CDR3 is TGCGCCAGCAGCTTGTACGGAGGTCCGAACACCGGGGAGCTGTTTTTT. Its protein product is CASSLYGGPNTGELFF.

This clone was seen only a few times. This chain joins TRBV7-9 and TRBJ1-6, with TRBD1 identical over 7 bases. J gave up 12 bases and V 5 bases, and 10 bases lay outside the gene matches. This CDR3 region has 14 residues. Germline CDR1 reads SEHNR; CDR2 reads FQNEAQ (reference sequence). CDR3 bases: TGTGCCAGCAGCCTGACAGGGTTTCTCATACCCCTCCACTTT. Its translation is CASSLTGFLIPLHF.

The V gene is TRBV6-5, the J gene TRBJ1-2; D call uncertain. Germline V gene lookup returns CDR1 MNHEY and CDR2 SVGAGI. This CDR3 contains 13 residues. The V end was cut by 4 bases, the J end by 8 bases, with 14 bases between. CDR3: CASSSRPVIGYTF. Here the CDR3 DNA reads TGTGCCAGCAGTTCCCGGCCTGTAATAGGCTACACCTTC.

The chain employs TRBV7-8 and TRBJ1-2; 12 positions agree with TRBD1. Germline CDR1 SGHVS, CDR2 FQNEAQ. Unmatched junction bases numbered 0, after V lost 8 bases and J lost 2 bases. The CDR3 covers 13 residues. CDR3 coding DNA: TGTGCCAGCGGGACAGGGGGCAACTATGGCTACACCTTC. Its translation is CASGTGGNYGYTF.

Here the CDR3 reads CASRPGTGDEQFF. Written as DNA, the CDR3 is TGTGCCAGCAGGCCCGGGACAGGGGATGAGCAGTTCTTC. V gene TRBV6-5 combines with J gene TRBJ2-1, with 10 bases matching TRBD1. The CDR3 contains 13 residues. Losses at the gene ends were 6 bases for V and 8 bases for J; bases not matched to a gene: 4. Germline V gene lookup returns CDR1 MNHEY and CDR2 SVGAGI.

The rearrangement joins TRBV12-3 or TRBV12-4 to TRBJ2-7; D remains unclear. The CDR3 sequence is 12 residues long. Trimming took off 3 bases at V and 6 bases at J, with 9 bases between the two ends. The chain's CDR3 is CASSFSDLEQYF. The DNA of the CDR3 is TGTGCCAGCAGTTTTAGTGATCTCGAGCAGTACTTC.